The rows below give T cell receptor beta chains drawn from one sample of a study of beta chain features in type 1 diabetes. Assay used: immunoSEQ multiplex PCR; TCRdb lists only in-frame clones, some missing. The sample contains around 160,000 clones, around 63% of which appear only once. Input material: naive CD4+ T cells from blood. The receptors here all came from a man aged 25 to 45 with type 1 diabetes. The CDR3 runs from the conserved cysteine through the conserved F or W. Each record gives: clone size, D gene, J gene, V gene, CDR3 protein, CDR3 DNA. The D gene is left open where the match is weak. The listing skips clone size in some rows; elsewhere it reads once, few, many or a size class.

abundance: NA
d_gene: TRBD1
j_gene: TRBJ2-1
v_gene: TRBV19
CDR3aa: CASRTDRGGNEQFF
CDR3nt: TGTGCCAGTAGAACGGACAGGGGAGGCAATGAGCAGTTCTTC

abundance: NA
d_gene: NA
j_gene: TRBJ2-2
v_gene: TRBV18
CDR3aa: CASSPLQGDTGELFF
CDR3nt: TGTGCCAGCTCACCGTTGCAGGGCGACACCGGGGAGCTGTTTTTT

abundance: NA
d_gene: NA
j_gene: TRBJ2-1
v_gene: TRBV4-3
CDR3aa: CASSQVLGTEQFF
CDR3nt: TGCGCCAGCAGCCAAGTTCTCGGGACAGAGCAGTTCTTC

abundance: NA
d_gene: NA
j_gene: TRBJ1-3
v_gene: TRBV6-6
CDR3aa: CASRPAGSSGNTIYF
CDR3nt: TGTGCCAGCAGGCCCGCCGGGAGCTCTGGAAACACCATATATTTT

abundance: NA
d_gene: NA
j_gene: TRBJ2-3
v_gene: TRBV6-5
CDR3aa: CASSRGHTDTQYF
CDR3nt: TGTGCCAGCAGCCGGGGGCACACAGATACGCAGTATTTT

abundance: NA
d_gene: NA
j_gene: TRBJ2-7
v_gene: TRBV14
CDR3aa: CASSRSYEQYF
CDR3nt: TGTGCCAGCAGCCGATCCTACGAGCAGTACTTC

abundance: NA
d_gene: NA
j_gene: TRBJ2-5
v_gene: TRBV7-2
CDR3aa: CASSLGWARFNQETQYF
CDR3nt: TGTGCCAGCAGCTTAGGATGGGCCCGATTCAATCAAGAGACCCAGTACTTC

abundance: few
d_gene: NA
j_gene: TRBJ2-2
v_gene: TRBV30
CDR3aa: CAWSVGAGGGELFF
CDR3nt: TGTGCCTGGAGTGTAGGAGCAGGTGGAGGGGAGCTGTTTTTT

abundance: once
d_gene: TRBD2
j_gene: TRBJ2-5
v_gene: TRBV28
CDR3aa: CASSLGSGATQETQYF
CDR3nt: TGTGCCAGCAGTCTGGGTAGCGGGGCCACCCAAGAGACCCAGTACTTC

abundance: NA
d_gene: TRBD1
j_gene: TRBJ1-1
v_gene: TRBV4-3
CDR3aa: CASRPMGTVVLTCEAFF
CDR3nt: TGCGCCAGCAGGCCAATGGGGACAGTCGTTTTAACTTGTGAAGCTTTCTTT

abundance: NA
d_gene: TRBD1
j_gene: TRBJ2-7
v_gene: TRBV28
CDR3aa: CASSWGQVESYEQYF
CDR3nt: TGTGCCAGCAGTTGGGGACAGGTCGAGTCCTACGAGCAGTACTTC

abundance: once
d_gene: TRBD2
j_gene: TRBJ2-3
v_gene: TRBV29-1
CDR3aa: CSVVPIRGLAGVDTQYF
CDR3nt: TGCAGCGTTGTCCCGATTAGAGGACTAGCGGGGGTTGATACGCAGTATTTT

abundance: NA
d_gene: TRBD2
j_gene: TRBJ2-5
v_gene: TRBV7-2
CDR3aa: CASSRSGSTALETQYF
CDR3nt: TGTGCCAGCAGCCGTAGCGGGTCCACGGCTTTGGAGACCCAGTACTTC

abundance: NA
d_gene: TRBD1
j_gene: TRBJ1-5
v_gene: TRBV19
CDR3aa: CASKRQGDNQPQHF
CDR3nt: TGTGCCAGCAAGCGTCAGGGGGATAATCAGCCCCAGCATTTT

abundance: once
d_gene: TRBD1
j_gene: TRBJ2-3
v_gene: TRBV19
CDR3aa: CASKSRGYSSTDTQYF
CDR3nt: TGTGCCAGTAAAAGCAGGGGGTACTCTAGCACAGATACGCAGTATTTT

abundance: NA
d_gene: TRBD1
j_gene: TRBJ1-2
v_gene: TRBV6-5
CDR3aa: CASSYSTGTAGYTF
CDR3nt: TGTGCCAGCAGTTACTCGACAGGGACAGCTGGCTACACCTTC

abundance: NA
d_gene: NA
j_gene: TRBJ2-5
v_gene: TRBV30
CDR3aa: CAWSVEGSGAQYF
CDR3nt: TGTGCCTGGAGTGTAGAGGGTTCAGGGGCCCAGTACTTC

abundance: NA
d_gene: NA
j_gene: TRBJ2-4
v_gene: TRBV5-6
CDR3aa: CASSLRALAKNIQYF
CDR3nt: TGTGCCAGCAGCCTCCGGGCCCTAGCCAAAAACATTCAGTACTTC

abundance: few
d_gene: NA
j_gene: TRBJ1-2
v_gene: TRBV30
CDR3aa: CAWSRLDYGYTF
CDR3nt: TGTGCCTGGAGCCGGTTGGACTATGGCTACACCTTC

abundance: NA
d_gene: TRBD1
j_gene: TRBJ2-5
v_gene: TRBV7-8
CDR3aa: CASGQGYQETQYF
CDR3nt: TGTGCCAGCGGACAGGGGTACCAAGAGACCCAGTACTTC

abundance: few
d_gene: NA
j_gene: TRBJ2-5
v_gene: TRBV29-1
CDR3aa: CSVERTTKETQYF
CDR3nt: TGCAGCGTCGAGCGGACTACTAAAGAGACCCAGTACTTC

abundance: NA
d_gene: NA
j_gene: TRBJ1-1
v_gene: TRBV9
CDR3aa: CASSVAMNGNTEAFF
CDR3nt: TGTGCCAGCAGCGTAGCCATGAACGGGAACACTGAAGCTTTCTTT

abundance: NA
d_gene: NA
j_gene: TRBJ1-5
v_gene: TRBV25-1
CDR3aa: CASSDWDQPQHF
CDR3nt: TGTGCCAGCAGTGATTGGGATCAGCCCCAGCATTTT

abundance: NA
d_gene: NA
j_gene: TRBJ2-2
v_gene: TRBV9
CDR3aa: CASMRGANTGELFF
CDR3nt: TGTGCCAGCATGCGCGGTGCGAACACCGGGGAGCTGTTTTTT

abundance: NA
d_gene: NA
j_gene: TRBJ1-5
v_gene: TRBV28
CDR3aa: CASSPGTPSNQPQHF
CDR3nt: TGTGCCAGCAGCCCCGGGACCCCTAGCAATCAGCCCCAGCATTTT

abundance: NA
d_gene: TRBD1
j_gene: TRBJ2-5
v_gene: TRBV10-3
CDR3aa: CASGQGPSWQETQYF
CDR3nt: TGTGCCAGCGGACAGGGCCCGTCCTGGCAAGAGACCCAGTACTTC

abundance: few
d_gene: NA
j_gene: TRBJ2-5
v_gene: TRBV5-1
CDR3aa: CASAGVVETQYF
CDR3nt: TGCGCCAGCGCAGGGGTTGTGGAGACCCAGTACTTC

abundance: NA
d_gene: NA
j_gene: TRBJ1-2
v_gene: TRBV27
CDR3aa: CASRAMGIGGYTF
CDR3nt: TGTGCCAGCAGGGCCATGGGTATCGGGGGCTACACCTTC

abundance: few
d_gene: TRBD2
j_gene: TRBJ2-7
v_gene: TRBV29-1
CDR3aa: CSVERRGSHEQYF
CDR3nt: TGCAGCGTTGAGCGGCGGGGGAGTCACGAGCAGTACTTC

abundance: NA
d_gene: NA
j_gene: TRBJ1-1
v_gene: TRBV29-1
CDR3aa: CSVRLNTEAFF
CDR3nt: TGCAGCGTGCGACTTAACACTGAAGCTTTCTTT

abundance: NA
d_gene: TRBD2
j_gene: TRBJ2-3
v_gene: TRBV15
CDR3aa: CATSRGLASSTDTQYF
CDR3nt: TGTGCCACCAGCAGGGGACTAGCGTCTAGCACAGATACGCAGTATTTT

abundance: NA
d_gene: TRBD1
j_gene: TRBJ2-7
v_gene: TRBV6-6
CDR3aa: CASSPSGTGGYEQYF
CDR3nt: TGTGCCAGCAGTCCATCTGGGACAGGGGGCTACGAGCAGTACTTC

abundance: NA
d_gene: NA
j_gene: TRBJ2-5
v_gene: TRBV6-5
CDR3aa: CASTGSGETQYF
CDR3nt: TGTGCCAGCACAGGGAGCGGAGAGACCCAGTACTTC

abundance: NA
d_gene: TRBD1
j_gene: TRBJ2-1
v_gene: TRBV18
CDR3aa: CASSPAPGTGRDEQFF
CDR3nt: TGTGCCAGCTCACCGGCACCTGGGACAGGACGGGATGAGCAGTTCTTC

abundance: NA
d_gene: TRBD1
j_gene: TRBJ2-7
v_gene: TRBV7-9
CDR3aa: CASSQQGISYEQYF
CDR3nt: TGTGCCAGCAGCCAACAGGGGATCTCCTACGAGCAGTACTTC

abundance: NA
d_gene: TRBD1
j_gene: TRBJ2-3
v_gene: TRBV5-6
CDR3aa: CASSFLAGTGGTDTQYF
CDR3nt: TGTGCCAGCAGCTTTCTCGCCGGGACAGGGGGCACAGATACGCAGTATTTT

abundance: NA
d_gene: TRBD1
j_gene: TRBJ2-3
v_gene: TRBV29-1
CDR3aa: CSVQDRVEPWDTQYF
CDR3nt: TGCAGCGTCCAAGACAGGGTTGAACCATGGGATACGCAGTATTTT

abundance: NA
d_gene: NA
j_gene: TRBJ2-1
v_gene: TRBV25-1
CDR3aa: CASSPQTGSEQFF
CDR3nt: TGTGCCAGCAGTCCCCAAACAGGGAGTGAGCAGTTCTTC

abundance: NA
d_gene: TRBD1
j_gene: TRBJ2-7
v_gene: TRBV5-1
CDR3aa: CASSPGQGLMGSSYEQYF
CDR3nt: TGCGCCAGCAGCCCCGGACAGGGCTTGATGGGGTCCTCCTACGAGCAGTACTTC

abundance: NA
d_gene: TRBD1
j_gene: TRBJ2-3
v_gene: TRBV2
CDR3aa: CASSSTGALVDTQYF
CDR3nt: TGTGCCAGCAGCTCAACAGGGGCCCTCGTGGATACGCAGTATTTT

abundance: NA
d_gene: NA
j_gene: TRBJ1-2
v_gene: TRBV5-6
CDR3aa: CASSLVPGNYGYTF
CDR3nt: TGTGCCAGCAGCTTAGTCCCAGGGAATTATGGCTACACCTTC

abundance: once
d_gene: NA
j_gene: TRBJ2-1
v_gene: TRBV18
CDR3aa: CASSNPGRGLIF
CDR3nt: TGTGCCAGCTCTAATCCCGGCCGGGGACTTATCTTC

abundance: NA
d_gene: NA
j_gene: TRBJ2-6
v_gene: TRBV4-3
CDR3aa: CASSQAESGANVLTF
CDR3nt: TGCGCCAGCAGCCAGGCAGAATCTGGGGCCAACGTCCTGACTTTC

abundance: NA
d_gene: NA
j_gene: TRBJ2-1
v_gene: TRBV6-5
CDR3aa: CASKGGWSYNEQFF
CDR3nt: TGTGCCAGCAAGGGTGGCTGGTCCTACAATGAGCAGTTCTTC